These 26 T cell receptor beta chains were all obtained from the same sample, sequenced in a study of Ad26.COV2.S vaccination and SARS-CoV-2 variants. As for treatment: around 19 received Ad26.COV2.S at low or high dose, single or two shots; about 5 received placebo; per-sample allocation not given. The samples were gathered on day 63 after the first injection of vaccine or placebo. TCRdb's table, derived via immunoSEQ multiplex PCR, lists solely in-frame clones and lacks some. The table shows some 300,000 clones, with 86% occurring only once. Material: peripheral blood, obtained in a trial of Ad26.COV2.S vaccine versus placebo. All receptors derive from a person between 18 and 65 years old who received the Ad26.COV2.S COVID-19 vaccine or a placebo.

The J gene is TRBJ2-3, the V gene TRBV20-1; TRBD1 is a possible D gene (6 bases). This CDR3 region has 14 residues. Germline V CDR1 and CDR2: DFQATT, SNEGSKA (reference sequence). Between the trimmed V and J ends, which lost 6 bases and 6 bases, there was a span of 19 bases. The CDR3 nucleotides are TGCAGTGCCAGTTGGGGGCAGGAGGACGATACGCAGTATTTT. Protein: CSASWGQEDDTQYF.

The rearrangement uses TRBV25-1 and TRBJ2-5; TRBD1 might be the D (6 bases). V lost 1 base to trimming and J lost 1 base, with 16 bases between them. CDR1 is MGHDK, CDR2 SYGVNS, per germline. CDR3 length: 17 amino acids. CDR3 nucleotides: TGTGCCAGCAGTGAATCTAGGAGACAGGACCTCCAAGAGACCCAGTACTTC. Encoded protein: CASSESRRQDLQETQYF.

The chain recombines TRBV5-1 with TRBJ1-1, with D maybe TRBD1 (6 bases). The ends were cut back, 0 bases at V and 3 bases at J, with 18 bases in the middle. This CDR3 comprises 17 residues. The V gene's germline CDR1 is SGHRS and CDR2 YFSETQ. This CDR3 is CASSLEGQGRWYTEAFF. CDR3 DNA: TGCGCCAGCAGCTTGGAAGGCCAGGGGCGCTGGTACACTGAAGCTTTCTTT.

The chain employs TRBV5-1 and TRBJ2-3; TRBD1 matches at 9 bases. CDR1 is SGHRS, CDR2 YFSETQ, per germline. The CDR3 is 15 amino acids. V lost 3 bases to trimming and J lost 6 bases; unmatched junction nucleotides: 8. The CDR3 reads CASSWTTGGGDTQYF. The CDR3 DNA reads TGCGCCAGCAGCTGGACCACAGGGGGCGGTGATACGCAGTATTTT.

This chain links TRBV7-8 with TRBJ1-3; D gene uncertain. Between the trimmed V and J ends, which lost 6 bases and 0 bases, there was a span of 9 bases. In germline, CDR1 is SGHVS, CDR2 FQNEAQ. The CDR3 contains 14 residues. Written as DNA, the CDR3 is TGTGCCAGCAGTCCCCGTTTCTCTGGAAACACCATATATTTT. Protein: CASSPRFSGNTIYF.

In this sample, this clone turned up once. The chain links TRBV9 to TRBJ2-7; possible D gene TRBD2, 6 bases. Trimming cost V 5 bases and J 9 bases, with 21 bases left between them. The CDR3 runs to 14 residues. Looked up from germline, CDR1 is SGDLS and CDR2 is YYNGEE. CDR3 DNA: TGTGCCAGCAGTGCCGACAGCTTACGAGCGGGGCAGTACTTC. This encodes CASSADSLRAGQYF.

The chain couples TRBV3-1 (or the pseudogene TRBV3-2) to TRBJ2-1; 10 bases agree with TRBD2. V shed 4 bases and J 8 bases; nucleotides not matched to a gene: 11. CDR1 is LGHDT and CDR2 is YNNKEL in the germline V gene (reference sequence). The CDR3 sequence is 16 residues long. Here the CDR3 reads CASSRNKRGGMDEQFF. The CDR3 DNA follows: TGTGCCAGCAGCCGGAACAAGCGGGGGGGCATGGATGAGCAGTTCTTC.

The chain couples TRBV5-4 to TRBJ2-1; TRBD1 agrees at 7 bases. This CDR3 contains 14 residues. Unmatched junction bases numbered 5, after V lost 1 base and J lost 7 bases. Germline lookup yields CDR1 SGHNT and CDR2 YYREEE (reference sequence). The CDR3 here is CASSLRQGSNEQFF. The CDR3 coding sequence is TGTGCCAGCAGCTTGCGACAGGGTTCGAATGAGCAGTTCTTC.

This sequence joins TRBV6-6 and TRBJ1-2; unclear D gene. The V gene's germline CDR1 is MNHNY and CDR2 SVGAGI (reference sequence). The CDR3 runs to 15 residues. V gave up 7 bases and J gave up 4 bases, with 19 bases separating them. CDR3 region: CASNPGQTPGYGYTF. In DNA, the CDR3 is TGTGCCAGCAACCCGGGCCAAACCCCGGGCTATGGCTACACCTTC.

V gene TRBV4-1 combines with J gene TRBJ1-6; no reliable D call. The CDR3 loop spans 15 amino acids. Trimming removed 3 bases from V and 5 bases from J, with 11 bases in between. Germline-derived CDR1 and CDR2 are MGHRA and YSYEKL. For the CDR3, the DNA is TGCGCCAGCAGCCAGGTAGCGAGAAATAATTCACCCCTCCACTTT. Protein product: CASSQVARNNSPLHF.

The J gene is TRBJ1-6, the V gene TRBV5-1; 7 bases align to TRBD1. Looked up from germline, CDR1 is SGHRS and CDR2 is YFSETQ. CDR3 length equals 14 residues. J was trimmed by 9 bases and V by 3 bases; bases with no gene match: 6. CDR3 residues: CASSYDRAGSPLHF. Written as DNA, the CDR3 is TGCGCCAGCAGCTACGACAGGGCTGGTTCACCCCTCCACTTT. The full variable domain, in which reference TRBV5-1 and TRBJ1-6 provide the parts outside the CDR3, is KAGVTQTPRYLIKTRGQQVTLSCSPISGHRSVSWYQQTPGQGLQFLFEYFSETQRNKGNFPGRFSGRQFSNSRSEMNVSTLELGDSALYLCASSYDRAGSPLHFGNGTRLTVT.

CDR3 coding DNA: TGTGCCAGCAGCCAACACTGGGGGCAGGTCCAGGGGGAACTGTTTTTT. Encoded protein: CASSQHWGQVQGELFF. This chain uses TRBV4-2 with TRBJ1-4, with TRBD1 identical over 7 bases. Germline values: CDR1 LGHNA, CDR2 YNFKEQ. The V gene end was trimmed by 2 bases and the J gene end by 12 bases; junction bases not matched to a gene: 15. The CDR3 runs to 16 residues.

The rearrangement joins TRBV14 to TRBJ1-6; 8 bases are a match to TRBD1. The CDR3 runs to 15 residues. The germline V gene has CDR1 SGHDN and CDR2 FVKESK. Trimming took 2 bases from V and 7 from J; bases not matched to a gene: 4. CDR3 nucleotide sequence: TGTGCCAGCAGCCAACAGGGGGCACGGAATTCACCCCTCCACTTT. It translates to CASSQQGARNSPLHF.

The rearrangement uses TRBV18 and TRBJ2-6; D unresolved. CDR3 length: 14 residues. Deletions cut 4 bases from V and 0 bases from J, with 4 bases between. Germline-derived CDR1 and CDR2 are KGHSH and LQKENI. The CDR3 spells CASSRVSGANVLTF. The CDR3 bases are TGTGCCAGCTCACGAGTCTCTGGGGCCAACGTCCTGACTTTC.

V is TRBV5-4 and J is TRBJ2-3; the D gene is possibly TRBD2 (6 bases). The CDR3 runs 15 residues. Trimming shortened V by 1 base and J by 6 bases, and 15 bases separated the two germline ends. The V gene's germline CDR1 is SGHNT and CDR2 YYREEE (reference sequence). The CDR3 region has the DNA TGTGCCAGCAGCTTGTCGGGACGGGGAGGTGATACGCAGTATTTT. This gives the protein CASSLSGRGGDTQYF.

The chain is built from TRBV4-3 and TRBJ2-7; unclear D gene. Trimming removed 1 base at V and 3 bases at J, with 13 bases between. The CDR3 is 15 residues long. Germline V CDR1 and CDR2: LGHNA, YSLEER. The DNA for the CDR3 is TGCGCCAGCAGCCAAGGCGGTGTACCTCACTACGAGCAGTACTTC. Translating gives CASSQGGVPHYEQYF.

V usage is TRBV19 and J usage is TRBJ2-1; 9 nucleotides match TRBD1. Germline V CDR1 and CDR2: LNHDA, SQIVND (reference sequence). With V trimmed by 6 bases and J by 9 bases, 9 bases remained unmatched. The CDR3 sequence is 14 residues long. CDR3: CASRRTGVLSEQFF. CDR3 DNA sequence: TGTGCCAGTAGGAGGACAGGGGTTCTCAGTGAGCAGTTCTTC. The variable domain in full, with the rest retrieved from reference TRBV19 and TRBJ2-1, is DGGITQSPKYLFRKEGQNVTLSCEQNLNHDAMYWYRQDPGQGLRLIYYSQIVNDFQKGDIAEGYSVSREKKESFPLTVTSAQKNPTAFYLCASRRTGVLSEQFFGPGTRLTVL.

This chain links TRBV10-2 with TRBJ2-7, with D hard to call. The length of the CDR3 is 13 residues. The V gene lost 2 bases and the J gene lost 5 bases, with 10 bases spanning the gap. Germline values: CDR1 WSHSY, CDR2 SAAADI. Here the CDR3 DNA reads TGCGCCAGCAGTGAGCAATACCTAAACGAGCAGTACTTC. Translating it yields CASSEQYLNEQYF.

CDR3 bases: TGCGCCAGCAGCCAAGCGTACAGTTTTTATGGCTACACCTTC. It is translated as CASSQAYSFYGYTF. The chain carries TRBV4-3 and TRBJ1-2; D is ambiguous. Looked up from germline, CDR1 is LGHNA and CDR2 is YSLEER. V was cut by 1 base and J by 5 bases, with 11 bases left in between. The CDR3 is 14 residues long.

This chain uses TRBV4-3 with TRBJ1-6; D might be TRBD1 (6 bases). V dropped 0 bases and J dropped 9 bases, with 12 bases sitting between them. The CDR3 has 15 amino acids. Germline lookup yields CDR1 LGHNA and CDR2 YSLEER. CDR3: CASSQDRAGVSPLHF. CDR3 coding DNA: TGCGCCAGCAGCCAAGATCGGGCAGGGGTTTCACCCCTCCACTTT.

The chain employs TRBV29-1 and TRBJ2-7; D is uncertain. V was trimmed by 1 base and J by 0 bases, leaving 7 bases between them. CDR1 SQVTM and CDR2 ANQGSEA come from the germline V gene. This CDR3 spans 13 amino acids. The CDR3 coding sequence is TGCAGCGTTGAAGGCAAGAGCTCCTACGAGCAGTACTTC. Translation gives CSVEGKSSYEQYF.

The V and J genes are TRBV24-1 and TRBJ1-2; 8 nucleotides agree with TRBD1. Per the germline V gene, CDR1 is KGHDR and CDR2 is SFDVKD. This CDR3 comprises 14 residues. J lost 8 bases, V lost 5 bases, and 9 bases had no gene match. This CDR3 reads CATSASDRVVGYTF. CDR3 coding DNA: TGTGCCACCAGTGCCTCGGACAGGGTCGTAGGCTACACCTTC.

This clone came up a few times. This chain uses TRBV7-8 with TRBJ1-4, with a tentative D call TRBD1 (5 bases). Germline assignment: CDR1 SGHVS and CDR2 FQNEAQ. The V end was cut by 5 bases, the J end by 7 bases, with 14 bases between. The length of the CDR3 is 14 residues. The CDR3 bases are TGTGCCAGCAGCCACATCGGCCAGGGTGAAAAACTGTTTTTT. Translation gives CASSHIGQGEKLFF.

This clone showed up just once. This rearrangement joins TRBV24-1 to TRBJ1-1; perhaps TRBD1 as D (6 bases). The germline V and J ends were trimmed by 3 bases and 9 bases, with 13 bases remaining between them. The CDR3 has 13 amino acids. Per germline, CDR1 KGHDR and CDR2 SFDVKD. CDR3 in amino acids: CATSDRDNLKAFF. As DNA, the CDR3 is TGTGCCACCAGTGATAGGGACAACCTTAAAGCTTTCTTT.

This sequence joins TRBV5-6 and TRBJ2-2, with 7 bases lining up with TRBD2. V was pared by 5 bases and J by 5 bases, with 12 bases of the junction left unmatched. The germline V gene has CDR1 SGHDT and CDR2 YYEEEE. The CDR3 is 16 residues long. CDR3 in DNA: TGTGCCAGCAGGAGGACCACGGGGGGATGGACCGGGGAGCTGTTTTTT. It yields the protein CASRRTTGGWTGELFF.

The rearrangement joins TRBV27 to TRBJ1-5; D is unresolved. This CDR3 spans 20 amino acids. CDR1 and CDR2 from the germline V gene are MNHEY and SMNVEV (reference sequence). Trimming shortened V by 5 bases and J by 0 bases, and 26 bases separated the two germline ends. The CDR3 reads CASSRTPAGRVGFSNQPQHF. In DNA form, the CDR3 reads TGTGCCAGCAGTAGAACCCCCGCGGGGAGGGTTGGTTTTAGCAATCAGCCCCAGCATTTT.